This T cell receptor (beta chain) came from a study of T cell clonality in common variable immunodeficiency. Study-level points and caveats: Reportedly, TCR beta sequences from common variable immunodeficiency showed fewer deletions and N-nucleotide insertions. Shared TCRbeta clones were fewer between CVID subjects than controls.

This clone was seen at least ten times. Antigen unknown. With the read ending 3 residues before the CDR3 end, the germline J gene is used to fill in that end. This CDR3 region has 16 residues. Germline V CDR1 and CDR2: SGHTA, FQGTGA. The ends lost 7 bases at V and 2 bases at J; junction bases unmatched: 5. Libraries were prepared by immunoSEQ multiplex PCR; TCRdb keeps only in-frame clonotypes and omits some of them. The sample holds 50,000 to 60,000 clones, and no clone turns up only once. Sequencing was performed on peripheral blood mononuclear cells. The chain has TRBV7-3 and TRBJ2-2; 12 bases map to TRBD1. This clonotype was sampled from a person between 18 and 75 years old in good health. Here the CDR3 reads CASTGQGALNTGELFF. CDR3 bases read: TGTGCCAGCACGGGACAGGGGGCTTTAAACACCGGGGAG.